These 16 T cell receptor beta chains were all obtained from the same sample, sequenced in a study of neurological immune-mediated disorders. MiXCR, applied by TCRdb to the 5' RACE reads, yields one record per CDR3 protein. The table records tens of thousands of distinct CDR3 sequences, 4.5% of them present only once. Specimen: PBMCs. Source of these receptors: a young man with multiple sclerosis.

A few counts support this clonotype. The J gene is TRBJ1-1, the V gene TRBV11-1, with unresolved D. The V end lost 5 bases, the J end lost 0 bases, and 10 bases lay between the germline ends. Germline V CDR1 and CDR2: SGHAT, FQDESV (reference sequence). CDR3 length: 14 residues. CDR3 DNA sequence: TGTGCCAGCAGCCCTCGAATTATGAACACTGAAGCTTTCTTT. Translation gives CASSPRIMNTEAFF. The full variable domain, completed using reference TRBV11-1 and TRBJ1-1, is EAEVAQSPRYKITEKSQAVAFWCDPISGHATLYWYRQILGQGPELLVQFQDESVVDDSQLPKDRFSAERLKGVDSTLKIQPAELGDSAMYLCASSPRIMNTEAFFGQGTRLTVV.

This CDR3 reads CASTLGGTEAFF. The CDR3 bases are TGCGCCAGCACCCTTGGGGGTACTGAAGCTTTCTTT. This chain joins TRBV5-1 and TRBJ1-1; maybe TRBD1 (5 bases). V was clipped by 6 bases and J by 5 bases, with 11 bases between them. The CDR3 consists of 12 residues. CDR1 SGHRS and CDR2 YFSETQ come from the germline V gene. The full variable domain, rest sourced from reference TRBV5-1 and TRBJ1-1, is KAGVTQTPRYLIKTRGQQVTLSCSPISGHRSVSWYQQTPGQGLQFLFEYFSETQRNKGNFPGRFSGRQFSNSRSEMNVSTLELGDSALYLCASTLGGTEAFFGQGTRLTVV.

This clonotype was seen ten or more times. The CDR3 sequence: CASSLLLSNMNTEAFF. Written as DNA, the CDR3 is TGCGCCAGCAGCTTGCTGCTTTCCAACATGAACACTGAAGCTTTCTTT. This chain links TRBV5-1 with TRBJ1-1; D call uncertain. V lost 1 base and J 0 bases, leaving 13 bases between the germline ends. Looked up from germline, CDR1 is SGHRS and CDR2 is YFSETQ. CDR3 length: 16 residues.

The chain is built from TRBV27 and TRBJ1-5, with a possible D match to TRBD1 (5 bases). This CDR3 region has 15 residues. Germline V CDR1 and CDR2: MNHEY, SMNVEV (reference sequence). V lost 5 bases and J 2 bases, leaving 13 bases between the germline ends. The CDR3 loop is CASSQTPGGNQPQHF. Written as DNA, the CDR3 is TGTGCCAGCAGTCAGACCCCGGGGGGCAATCAGCCCCAGCATTTT.

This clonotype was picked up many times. As DNA, the CDR3 is TGTGCCAGCAGCCATTTCACAGGGGTGCCCAATTCACCCCTCCACTTT. This encodes CASSHFTGVPNSPLHF. The chain joins TRBV3-1 to TRBJ1-6; 7 bases are a match to TRBD1. The junction had 9 bases not matched to a gene; V was cut back by 3 bases and J by 7 bases. The V gene's germline CDR1 is LGHDT and CDR2 YNNKEL (reference sequence). The length of the CDR3 is 16 residues.

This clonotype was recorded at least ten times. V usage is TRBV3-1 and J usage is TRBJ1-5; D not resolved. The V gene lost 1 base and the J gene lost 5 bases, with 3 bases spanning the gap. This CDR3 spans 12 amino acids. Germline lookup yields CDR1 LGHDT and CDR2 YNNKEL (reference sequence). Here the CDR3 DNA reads TGTGCCAGCAGCCAAGGGCATCAGCCCCAGCATTTT. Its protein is CASSQGHQPQHF.

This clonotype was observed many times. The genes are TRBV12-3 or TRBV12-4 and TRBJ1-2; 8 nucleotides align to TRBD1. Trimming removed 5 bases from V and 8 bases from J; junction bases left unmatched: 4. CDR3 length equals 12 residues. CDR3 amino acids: CASSLQGGGYTF. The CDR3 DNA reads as TGTGCCAGCAGTCTACAGGGGGGCGGCTACACCTTC.

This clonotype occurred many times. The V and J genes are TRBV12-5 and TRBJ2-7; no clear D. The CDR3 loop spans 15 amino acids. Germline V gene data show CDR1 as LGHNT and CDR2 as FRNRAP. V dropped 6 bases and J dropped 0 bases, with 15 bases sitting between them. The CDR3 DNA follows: TGTGCTAGTGGGGGCGAACACGGATTCTCCTACGAGCAGTACTTC. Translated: CASGGEHGFSYEQYF. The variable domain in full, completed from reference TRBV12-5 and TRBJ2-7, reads DARVTQTPRHKVTEMGQEVTMRCQPILGHNTVFWYRQTMMQGLELLAYFRNRAPLDDSGMPKDRFSAEMPDATLATLKIQPSEPRDSAVYFCASGGEHGFSYEQYFGPGTRLTVT.

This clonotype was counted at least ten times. CDR3: CASSPGGATNEKLFF. DNA of the CDR3: TGTGCCAGCAGCCCGGGCGGTGCGACTAATGAAAAACTGTTTTTT. This rearrangement joins TRBV5-5 to TRBJ1-4; D is uncertain. Germline CDR1 is SGHKS and CDR2 is YYEKEE (reference sequence). The V end was cut by 4 bases, the J end by 2 bases, with 12 bases between. This CDR3 comprises 15 residues.

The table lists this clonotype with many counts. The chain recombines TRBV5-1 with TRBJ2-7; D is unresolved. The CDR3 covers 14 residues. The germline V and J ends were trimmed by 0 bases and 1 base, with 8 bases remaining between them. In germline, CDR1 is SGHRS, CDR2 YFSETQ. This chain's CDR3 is CASSLVAGSYEQYF. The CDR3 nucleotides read TGCGCCAGCAGCTTGGTTGCAGGATCCTACGAGCAGTACTTC.

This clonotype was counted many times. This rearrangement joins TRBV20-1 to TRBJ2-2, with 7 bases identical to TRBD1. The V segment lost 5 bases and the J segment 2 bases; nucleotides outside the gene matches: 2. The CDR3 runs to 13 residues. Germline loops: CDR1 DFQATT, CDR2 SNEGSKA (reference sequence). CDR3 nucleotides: TGCAGTGCTCACAGGGGTAACACCGGGGAGCTGTTTTTT. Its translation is CSAHRGNTGELFF.

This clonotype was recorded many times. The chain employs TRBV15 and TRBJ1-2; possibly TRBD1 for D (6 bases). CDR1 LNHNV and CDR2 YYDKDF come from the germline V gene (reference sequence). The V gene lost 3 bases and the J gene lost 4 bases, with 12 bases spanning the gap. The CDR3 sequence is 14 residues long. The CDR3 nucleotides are TGTGCCACCAGCAGGGACAGTTCCTTCTATGGCTACACCTTC. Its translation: CATSRDSSFYGYTF.

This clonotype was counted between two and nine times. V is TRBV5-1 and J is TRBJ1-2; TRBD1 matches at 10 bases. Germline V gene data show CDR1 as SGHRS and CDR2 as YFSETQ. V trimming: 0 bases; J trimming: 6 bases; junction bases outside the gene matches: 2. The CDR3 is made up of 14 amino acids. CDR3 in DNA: TGCGCCAGCAGCTTGGGGGACAGGGGAGATGGCTACACCTTC. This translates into CASSLGDRGDGYTF.

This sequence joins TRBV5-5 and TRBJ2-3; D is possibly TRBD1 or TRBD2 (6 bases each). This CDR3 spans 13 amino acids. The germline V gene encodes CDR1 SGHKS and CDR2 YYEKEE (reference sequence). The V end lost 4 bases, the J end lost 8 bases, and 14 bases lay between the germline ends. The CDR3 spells CASSPEGVGTQYF. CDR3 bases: TGTGCCAGCAGCCCGGAGGGGGTGGGTACGCAGTATTTT.

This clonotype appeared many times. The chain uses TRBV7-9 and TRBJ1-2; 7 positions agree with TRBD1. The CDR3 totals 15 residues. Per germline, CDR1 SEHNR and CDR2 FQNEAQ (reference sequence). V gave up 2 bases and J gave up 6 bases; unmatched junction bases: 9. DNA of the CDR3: TGTGCCAGCAGCTTAAGACGGGACAGCCCCCATGGCTACACCTTC. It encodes CASSLRRDSPHGYTF.

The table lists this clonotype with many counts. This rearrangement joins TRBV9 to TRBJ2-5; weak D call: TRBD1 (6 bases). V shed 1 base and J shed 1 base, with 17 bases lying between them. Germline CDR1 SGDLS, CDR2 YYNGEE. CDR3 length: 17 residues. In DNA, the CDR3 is TGTGCCAGCAGCGTAACCCCTGGGGGCCGGTTCCAAGAGACCCAGTACTTC. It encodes CASSVTPGGRFQETQYF.